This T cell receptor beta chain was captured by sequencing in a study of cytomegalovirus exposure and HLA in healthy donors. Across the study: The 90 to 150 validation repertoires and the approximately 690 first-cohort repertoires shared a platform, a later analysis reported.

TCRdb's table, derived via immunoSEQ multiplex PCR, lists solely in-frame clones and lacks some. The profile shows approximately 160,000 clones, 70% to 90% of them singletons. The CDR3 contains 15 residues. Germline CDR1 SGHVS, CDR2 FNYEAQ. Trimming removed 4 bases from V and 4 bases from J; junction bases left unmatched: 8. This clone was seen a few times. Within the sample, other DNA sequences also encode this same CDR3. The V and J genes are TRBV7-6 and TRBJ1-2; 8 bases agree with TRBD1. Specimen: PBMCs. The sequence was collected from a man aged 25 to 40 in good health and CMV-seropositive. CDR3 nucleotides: TGTGCCAGCAGCTCGGGACAGGACCGTCTCTATGGCTACACCTTC. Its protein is CASSSGQDRLYGYTF.